Shown below are 18 T cell receptor beta chains from a single sample sequenced in a study of Ad26.COV2.S vaccination and SARS-CoV-2 variants. Profiled with immunoSEQ multiplex PCR; TCRdb holds only in-frame clones, not every one. The table shows roughly 420,000 clones, with around 87% occurring only once. Documented treatment: some 20 received Ad26.COV2.S at low or high dose, single or two shots; roughly 5 received placebo; per-sample allocation not given. Sample collection was performed on day 63 after the first vaccine or placebo injection. Sequencing used peripheral blood, obtained in a trial of Ad26.COV2.S vaccine versus placebo. The receptors here all came from a person aged 18-60 years who received the Ad26.COV2.S COVID-19 vaccine or a placebo.

V is TRBV6-5 and J is TRBJ1-2; D perhaps matches TRBD1 (6 bases). Germline CDR1 is MNHEY and CDR2 is SVGAGI. The CDR3 is made up of 14 amino acids. Deletions cut 7 bases from V and 7 bases from J, with 19 bases between. CDR3 protein: CASTRGRIGAGYTF. The DNA for the CDR3 is TGTGCCAGCACCAGGGGTAGGATCGGTGCTGGCTACACCTTC.

The chain carries TRBV3-1 (or the pseudogene TRBV3-2) and TRBJ1-1, with D unclear. V was shortened by 0 bases and J by 6 bases, with 17 bases between the two germline ends. CDR3 length: 16 amino acids. Germline V gene lookup returns CDR1 LGHDT and CDR2 YNNKEL (reference sequence). CDR3 coding DNA: TGTGCCAGCAGCCAAGAGGCCAGCCGCTTTTTTCCTGAAGCTTTCTTT. This codes for CASSQEASRFFPEAFF.

This clone has only one observation. The chain uses TRBV30 and TRBJ1-2; 10 positions agree with TRBD1. CDR1 is GTSNPN and CDR2 is SVGIG in the germline V gene (reference sequence). V was clipped by 3 bases and J by 8 bases; unmatched bases: 9. This CDR3 spans 14 amino acids. The CDR3 bases are TGTGCCTGGAGACTGGACAGGGGGACCTACGGCTACACCTTC. Translated, it gives CAWRLDRGTYGYTF.

There are a few counts of this clone. The CDR3 nucleotides read TGTGCCAGCAGCTTATTTTTCCGGACGGATAATAGCAATCAGCCCCAGCATTTT. It encodes CASSLFFRTDNSNQPQHF. The gene calls are TRBV7-3 and TRBJ1-5; D is unclear. Per germline, CDR1 SGHTA and CDR2 FQGTGA. The CDR3 extends over 18 amino acids. Trimming took 2 bases from V and 0 from J, leaving 17 bases between them. The full variable domain, in which reference TRBV7-3 and TRBJ1-5 provide the parts outside the CDR3, is GAGVSQTPSNKVTEKGKYVELRCDPISGHTALYWYRQSLGQGPEFLIYFQGTGAADDSGLPNDRFFAVRPEGSVSTLKIQRTERGDSAVYLCASSLFFRTDNSNQPQHFGDGTRLSIL.

The CDR3 reads CASDGRSSGNTIYF. CDR3 DNA sequence: TGTGCCAGCGATGGGAGATCCTCTGGAAACACCATATATTTT. This rearrangement joins TRBV28 to TRBJ1-3; no firm D call. Germline CDR1 is MDHEN and CDR2 is SYDVKM. This CDR3 has 14 residues. Trimming took 8 bases from V and 0 from J, leaving 11 bases between them.

This chain connects TRBV6-6 to TRBJ1-2; weak D call: TRBD1 (5 bases). CDR3 length equals 15 residues. Germline V gene data show CDR1 as MNHNY and CDR2 as SVGAGI (reference sequence). The V end was cut by 4 bases, the J end by 2 bases, with 14 bases between. Written as DNA, the CDR3 is TGTGCCAGCAGTTCGGGCGGGACGCTAAACTATGGCTACACCTTC. Translation: CASSSGGTLNYGYTF.

This sequence joins TRBV6-4 and TRBJ2-3; tentative D call: TRBD2 (5 bases). CDR1 is MRHNA and CDR2 is SNTAGT in the germline V gene. Trimming pared 4 bases from V and 1 base from J, leaving 12 bases between. CDR3 length: 15 residues. CDR3 nucleotides: TGTGCCAGCAGTGTCGAGCTAGCAGGCACAGATACGCAGTATTTT. It encodes CASSVELAGTDTQYF.

This clone was picked up a small number of times. The CDR3: CASKTVRTEATNEKLFF. As DNA, the CDR3 is TGTGCCAGCAAAACAGTAAGGACAGAGGCAACTAATGAAAAACTGTTTTTT. J is TRBJ1-4 and V is TRBV28, with D perhaps TRBD1 (6 bases). Trimming shortened V by 7 bases and J by 0 bases, and 18 bases separated the two germline ends. The CDR3 has 17 residues. The V gene's germline CDR1 is MDHEN and CDR2 SYDVKM.

This clone showed up just a few times. The CDR3 DNA follows: TGTGCCAGCAGCCATCAACAGGGGGCAACCGGGGAGCTGTTTTTT. It encodes CASSHQQGATGELFF. The chain combines TRBV3-1 (or the pseudogene TRBV3-2) with TRBJ2-2, with 9 nucleotides matching TRBD1. This CDR3 comprises 15 residues. V lost 3 bases to trimming and J lost 5 bases; unmatched junction nucleotides: 4. Germline-derived CDR1 and CDR2 are LGHDT and YNNKEL (reference sequence).

This chain connects TRBV28 to TRBJ2-2, with D possibly matching TRBD1 (5 bases). Germline V gene sequence: CDR1 MDHEN, CDR2 SYDVKM. This CDR3 contains 14 residues. V lost 6 bases to trimming and J lost 6 bases, with 14 bases between them. The CDR3 nucleotides read TGTGCCAGCAGGTTACAGGTGGTCGCCGGGGAGCTGTTTTTT. It encodes CASRLQVVAGELFF.

The chain is built from TRBV28 and TRBJ1-5; D is uncertain. The CDR3 runs to 17 residues. Per the germline V gene, CDR1 is MDHEN and CDR2 is SYDVKM. The V end was cut by 6 bases, the J end by 1 base, with 19 bases between. DNA for the CDR3: TGTGCCAGCAGGCGCCCCGGGCCTCTCCTGAGCAATCAGCCCCAGCATTTT. It is translated as CASRRPGPLLSNQPQHF. Looking up the rest from reference TRBV28 and TRBJ1-5 gives the full variable domain: DVKVTQSSRYLVKRTGEKVFLECVQDMDHENMFWYRQDPGLGLRLIYFSYDVKMKEKGDIPEGYSVSREKKERFSLILESASTNQTSMYLCASRRPGPLLSNQPQHFGDGTRLSIL.

The sample holds a few counts of this clone. J is TRBJ2-4 and V is TRBV11-2; tentatively, D is TRBD1 or TRBD2 (5 bases each). Germline CDR1 and CDR2: SGHAT and FQNNGV. This CDR3 contains 15 residues. Trimming pared 1 base from V and 7 bases from J, leaving 14 bases between. The CDR3 nucleotides read TGTGCCAGCAGCTTAGCCGGGGCAGTCGGGAACATTCAGTACTTC. Amino acid sequence: CASSLAGAVGNIQYF.

This clone has only one observation. The rearrangement joins TRBV28 to TRBJ2-3; 7 bases are a match to TRBD2. CDR3 length: 16 amino acids. Looked up from germline, CDR1 is MDHEN and CDR2 is SYDVKM. V shed 7 bases, J shed 3 bases, and the junction held 13 bases outside the gene matches. CDR3 in amino acids: CASTVGRVGLTDTQYF. The CDR3 nucleotides read TGTGCCAGCACCGTAGGGAGGGTCGGTTTAACAGATACGCAGTATTTT.

The V gene is TRBV5-1, the J gene TRBJ2-2; possible D gene TRBD1, 5 bases. The CDR3 sequence is 15 residues long. Germline V gives CDR1 SGHRS, CDR2 YFSETQ. V was cut by 4 bases and J by 5 bases, with 15 bases left in between. The chain's CDR3 is CASSLSLGQTGELFF. DNA for the CDR3: TGCGCCAGCAGCCTAAGCCTAGGACAAACCGGGGAGCTGTTTTTT.

This clone was counted only a few times. The genes are TRBV5-1 and TRBJ2-7; D remains unclear. Looked up from germline, CDR1 is SGHRS and CDR2 is YFSETQ. This CDR3 region has 15 residues. Deletions cut 0 bases from V and 6 bases from J, with 16 bases between. CDR3: CASSLGDQYLGEQYF. CDR3 DNA: TGCGCCAGCAGCTTGGGTGACCAGTACCTGGGCGAGCAGTACTTC.

This chain connects TRBV7-3 to TRBJ2-4; D may correspond to TRBD1 or TRBD2 (6 bases each). Germline CDR1 is SGHTA and CDR2 is FQGTGA. The V and J ends lost 2 bases and 5 bases respectively, with 22 bases between them. The CDR3 runs 18 residues. CDR3: CASSLGSWGAGTENIQYF. The CDR3 DNA reads TGTGCCAGCAGCTTAGGTAGTTGGGGGGCAGGGACCGAAAACATTCAGTACTTC.

This sequence joins TRBV28 and TRBJ1-4; D not resolved. Germline V gene lookup returns CDR1 MDHEN and CDR2 SYDVKM. CDR3 length equals 11 residues. Trimming left V 7 bases short and J 7 bases short, with 7 bases between. The CDR3 here is CASNEGEKLFF. The CDR3 nucleotides read TGTGCCAGCAATGAGGGTGAAAAACTGTTTTTT.

The rearrangement links TRBV6-2 or TRBV6-3 to TRBJ2-1; D assignment may be TRBD1 or TRBD2 (5 bases each). The germline gives CDR1 MNHEY, CDR2 SVGEGT. The CDR3 consists of 14 residues. With 6 bases removed from V and 5 bases from J, the gap between germline ends came to 14 bases. CDR3 sequence reads: CASSVRGEDNEQFF. The CDR3 coding sequence is TGTGCCAGCAGCGTGAGGGGAGAAGACAATGAGCAGTTCTTC.